Listed below are T cell receptor beta chains from one sample, sequenced in a study of T cells in Graves' hyperthyroidism and ophthalmopathy. From the multiplex PCR reads, TCRdb called clonotypes with MiXCR, one entry per CDR3 protein. There are about 570,000 distinct CDR3 sequences in the sample; 40% to 55% occur only once, and under 20% lies in the top ten. The sample comprised peripheral blood or thyroid tissue (not recorded which). The receptors derive from an adult woman with Graves' disease, either hyperthyroidism or ophthalmopathy (not recorded which). CDR3s include the opening cysteine and the closing phenylalanine or tryptophan. A D gene is named only where the DNA matches it firmly. Where a row states a size, it is once, few, many or the class of an expanded clone; other rows omit it.

j_gene: TRBJ2-5
d_gene: -
v_gene: TRBV7-2
abundance: -
CDR3aa: CASSPRGGGRETQYF
CDR3nt: TGTGCCAGCAGTCCGAGGGGGGGAGGAAGAGAGACCCAGTACTTC

j_gene: TRBJ1-2
d_gene: TRBD1
v_gene: TRBV2
abundance: many
CDR3aa: CASSRGLGGYTF
CDR3nt: TGTGCCAGCAGCAGGGGGCTCGGAGGCTACACCTTC

j_gene: TRBJ1-4
d_gene: -
v_gene: TRBV10-3
abundance: -
CDR3aa: CAIRPRRQSVNEKLFF
CDR3nt: TGTGCCATCAGGCCCCGCAGACAAAGCGTAAATGAAAAACTGTTTTTT

j_gene: TRBJ1-2
d_gene: -
v_gene: TRBV20-1
abundance: many
CDR3aa: CSAVTTIGYTF
CDR3nt: TGCAGTGCCGTGACGACGATTGGCTACACCTTC

j_gene: TRBJ1-1
d_gene: -
v_gene: TRBV20-1
abundance: many
CDR3aa: CSARQGSLNTEAFF
CDR3nt: TGCAGTGCTAGACAGGGGTCTCTGAACACTGAAGCTTTCTTT

j_gene: TRBJ1-1
d_gene: TRBD1
v_gene: TRBV20-1
abundance: many
CDR3aa: CSAKQGDTEAFF
CDR3nt: TGCAGTGCCAAACAGGGGGACACTGAAGCTTTCTTT

j_gene: TRBJ2-6
d_gene: -
v_gene: TRBV20-1
abundance: -
CDR3aa: CSASDVLTF
CDR3nt: TGCAGTGCTAGCGACGTCCTGACTTTC

j_gene: TRBJ1-2
d_gene: -
v_gene: TRBV2
abundance: many
CDR3aa: CASSEAVPPTWGYTF
CDR3nt: TGTGCCAGCAGTGAGGCCGTTCCTCCGACCTGGGGCTACACCTTC

j_gene: TRBJ2-7
d_gene: TRBD2
v_gene: TRBV2
abundance: -
CDR3aa: CASSDGREYGEQYF
CDR3nt: TGTGCCAGCAGTGACGGGAGGGAATACGGCGAGCAGTACTTC

j_gene: TRBJ2-5
d_gene: TRBD2
v_gene: TRBV20-1
abundance: many
CDR3aa: CSASAGLAGKETQYF
CDR3nt: TGCAGTGCTAGCGCGGGACTAGCGGGAAAAGAGACCCAGTACTTC

j_gene: TRBJ2-7
d_gene: -
v_gene: TRBV7-8
abundance: many
CDR3aa: CASSLRRGGYEQYF
CDR3nt: TGTGCCAGCAGCTTAAGGCGAGGGGGCTACGAGCAGTACTTC

j_gene: TRBJ2-5
d_gene: -
v_gene: TRBV11-2
abundance: many
CDR3aa: CASSLDRAPETQYF
CDR3nt: TGTGCCAGCAGCTTAGATCGCGCGCCAGAGACCCAGTACTTC

j_gene: TRBJ1-5
d_gene: -
v_gene: TRBV5-5
abundance: -
CDR3aa: CASSLAWADLKQPQHF
CDR3nt: TGTGCCAGCAGCTTGGCATGGGCGGATCTCAAGCAGCCCCAGCATTTT

j_gene: TRBJ2-2
d_gene: TRBD2
v_gene: TRBV15
abundance: -
CDR3aa: CATSSGLAGTPNTGELFF
CDR3nt: TGTGCCACCAGCAGCGGACTAGCGGGGACCCCGAACACCGGGGAGCTGTTTTTT

j_gene: TRBJ2-7
d_gene: TRBD1
v_gene: TRBV20-1
abundance: -
CDR3aa: CSASREGDRAYEQYF
CDR3nt: TGCAGTGCTAGCCGCGAAGGGGACAGGGCCTACGAGCAGTACTTC

j_gene: TRBJ1-1
d_gene: TRBD1
v_gene: TRBV10-3
abundance: -
CDR3aa: CAISLTGGASDTEAFF
CDR3nt: TGTGCCATCAGCCTCACAGGGGGCGCATCTGACACTGAAGCTTTCTTT

j_gene: TRBJ2-5
d_gene: -
v_gene: TRBV30
abundance: -
CDR3aa: CACKQTGETQYF
CDR3nt: TGTGCCTGCAAGCAAACGGGAGAGACCCAGTACTTC

j_gene: TRBJ1-4
d_gene: -
v_gene: TRBV27
abundance: -
CDR3aa: CASSLWGSSDEKLFF
CDR3nt: TGTGCCAGCAGTTTATGGGGCTCTTCGGATGAAAAACTGTTTTTT

j_gene: TRBJ2-7
d_gene: -
v_gene: TRBV5-1
abundance: -
CDR3aa: CASSFGSGYEQYF
CDR3nt: TGCGCCAGCAGCTTTGGGTCGGGCTACGAGCAGTACTTC

j_gene: TRBJ1-4
d_gene: -
v_gene: TRBV5-6
abundance: -
CDR3aa: CASSLGPTVRGEKLFF
CDR3nt: TGTGCCAGCAGCTTGGGTCCGACAGTGAGAGGTGAAAAACTGTTTTTT

j_gene: TRBJ1-1
d_gene: TRBD1
v_gene: TRBV5-1
abundance: -
CDR3aa: CASSGGTGGAGTEAFF
CDR3nt: TGCGCCAGCAGCGGAGGGACAGGGGGCGCTGGGACTGAAGCTTTCTTT

j_gene: TRBJ1-6
d_gene: -
v_gene: TRBV20-1
abundance: -
CDR3aa: CSAREARGHQPLHF
CDR3nt: TGCAGTGCTAGAGAGGCTAGGGGTCATCAGCCCCTCCACTTT

j_gene: TRBJ1-1
d_gene: -
v_gene: TRBV7-9
abundance: few
CDR3aa: CASSLSGRTEAFF
CDR3nt: TGTGCCAGCAGCTTGTCAGGTAGGACTGAAGCTTTCTTT

j_gene: TRBJ2-1
d_gene: -
v_gene: TRBV10-2
abundance: -
CDR3aa: CASSWTVNEQFF
CDR3nt: TGCGCCAGCAGCTGGACAGTTAATGAGCAGTTCTTC

j_gene: TRBJ1-4
d_gene: -
v_gene: TRBV20-1
abundance: -
CDR3aa: CSARNYGRDDEKLFF
CDR3nt: TGCAGTGCTAGAAACTACGGGCGGGACGATGAAAAACTGTTTTTT

j_gene: TRBJ1-2
d_gene: TRBD1
v_gene: TRBV7-8
abundance: -
CDR3aa: CASSIVGGQGDYGYTF
CDR3nt: TGTGCCAGCAGCATAGTGGGGGGACAGGGTGACTATGGCTACACCTTC

j_gene: TRBJ1-2
d_gene: TRBD1
v_gene: TRBV7-8
abundance: -
CDR3aa: CASSLLPGQGLNGYTF
CDR3nt: TGTGCCAGCAGCTTATTGCCCGGACAGGGGCTGAATGGCTACACCTTC

j_gene: TRBJ1-2
d_gene: -
v_gene: TRBV7-2
abundance: -
CDR3aa: CASSPQAAGTNYGYTF
CDR3nt: TGTGCCAGCAGCCCTCAAGCGGCAGGAACTAACTATGGCTACACCTTC

j_gene: TRBJ1-5
d_gene: -
v_gene: TRBV7-9
abundance: few
CDR3aa: CASSHLLQGVTPYSNQPQHF
CDR3nt: TGTGCCAGCAGCCACCTCCTCCAGGGCGTGACGCCTTATAGCAATCAGCCCCAGCATTTT

j_gene: TRBJ1-1
d_gene: -
v_gene: TRBV10-3
abundance: -
CDR3aa: CAISTGLDTEAFF
CDR3nt: TGTGCCATCAGTACAGGGTTGGACACTGAAGCTTTCTTT

j_gene: TRBJ1-5
d_gene: -
v_gene: TRBV9
abundance: -
CDR3aa: CASSVGGRRNQPQHF
CDR3nt: TGTGCCAGCAGCGTAGGTGGACGACGCAATCAGCCCCAGCATTTT

j_gene: TRBJ1-2
d_gene: -
v_gene: TRBV20-1
abundance: -
CDR3aa: CSAREGGPGNGYTF
CDR3nt: TGCAGTGCTAGAGAGGGGGGCCCAGGGAATGGCTACACCTTC

j_gene: TRBJ1-2
d_gene: -
v_gene: TRBV3-1
abundance: many
CDR3aa: CASSRDSTSGYTF
CDR3nt: TGTGCCAGCAGCCGGGACTCGACCTCTGGCTACACCTTC

j_gene: TRBJ1-1
d_gene: TRBD1
v_gene: TRBV7-9
abundance: -
CDR3aa: CTSSLSGQGWIRF
CDR3nt: TGTACCAGCAGCTTATCGGGACAGGGCTGGATCAGGTTT

j_gene: TRBJ2-5
d_gene: -
v_gene: TRBV20-1
abundance: -
CDR3aa: CSYAGTAFPQETQYF
CDR3nt: TGCAGTTACGCGGGGACAGCGTTTCCCCAAGAGACCCAGTACTTC

j_gene: TRBJ1-4
d_gene: -
v_gene: TRBV7-2
abundance: once
CDR3aa: CASSQVVATNEKLFF
CDR3nt: TGCGCCAGCAGCCAAGTTGTTGCAACTAATGAAAAACTGTTTTTT

j_gene: TRBJ2-7
d_gene: -
v_gene: TRBV28
abundance: -
CDR3aa: CASKAAGSEQYF
CDR3nt: TGTGCCAGCAAAGCGGCCGGCAGCGAGCAGTACTTC

j_gene: TRBJ2-7
d_gene: -
v_gene: TRBV20-1
abundance: -
CDR3aa: CSARRSNEQYF
CDR3nt: TGCAGTGCTAGAAGGTCGAACGAGCAGTACTTC

j_gene: TRBJ1-5
d_gene: -
v_gene: TRBV29-1
abundance: -
CDR3aa: CNVAGSNQPQHF
CDR3nt: TGCAACGTTGCGGGAAGCAATCAGCCCCAGCATTTT

j_gene: TRBJ1-1
d_gene: -
v_gene: TRBV7-9
abundance: -
CDR3aa: CASSLGRVEVTEAFF
CDR3nt: TGTGCCAGCAGCTTAGGAAGGGTGGAAGTGACTGAAGCTTTCTTT

j_gene: TRBJ2-7
d_gene: -
v_gene: TRBV7-2
abundance: many
CDR3aa: CASSPQTASYEQYF
CDR3nt: TGTGCCAGCAGCCCGCAGACAGCTTCCTACGAGCAGTACTTC

j_gene: TRBJ2-7
d_gene: -
v_gene: TRBV6-5
abundance: many
CDR3aa: CASSPTPGSHEAYEQYF
CDR3nt: TGTGCCAGCAGTCCTACCCCCGGCTCCCATGAGGCCTACGAGCAGTACTTC

j_gene: TRBJ1-1
d_gene: -
v_gene: TRBV28
abundance: few
CDR3aa: CASSFAVYMNTEAFF
CDR3nt: TGTGCCAGCAGTTTCGCGGTATACATGAACACTGAAGCTTTCTTT

j_gene: TRBJ1-2
d_gene: TRBD1
v_gene: TRBV5-1
abundance: many
CDR3aa: CASSPGQSVGGYTF
CDR3nt: TGCGCCAGCAGCCCGGGACAGTCAGTGGGAGGCTACACCTTC

j_gene: TRBJ2-7
d_gene: -
v_gene: TRBV4-1
abundance: many
CDR3aa: CASSHYVGSYEQYF
CDR3nt: TGCGCCAGCAGCCATTACGTGGGTTCCTACGAGCAGTACTTC

j_gene: TRBJ1-5
d_gene: -
v_gene: TRBV7-6
abundance: many
CDR3aa: CASSPEAGHPARNQPQHF
CDR3nt: TGTGCCAGCAGCCCCGAGGCGGGACATCCCGCTCGCAATCAGCCCCAGCATTTT

j_gene: TRBJ1-1
d_gene: TRBD1
v_gene: TRBV7-4
abundance: -
CDR3aa: CASSRRVLGQGFF
CDR3nt: TGTGCCAGCAGCCGACGCGTGCTTGGACAGGGCTTCTTT

j_gene: TRBJ1-1
d_gene: -
v_gene: TRBV2
abundance: many
CDR3aa: CASRGEVNTEAFF
CDR3nt: TGTGCCAGCAGAGGCGAGGTGAACACTGAAGCTTTCTTT

j_gene: TRBJ2-7
d_gene: TRBD2
v_gene: TRBV10-3
abundance: -
CDR3aa: CAISSIPPGLGSYEQYF
CDR3nt: TGTGCCATCAGCTCCATCCCTCCGGGACTAGGTTCCTACGAGCAGTACTTC

j_gene: TRBJ1-2
d_gene: -
v_gene: TRBV28
abundance: many
CDR3aa: CASSRSSGDGYTF
CDR3nt: TGTGCCAGCAGTAGGAGTTCCGGTGATGGCTACACCTTC

j_gene: TRBJ2-5
d_gene: -
v_gene: TRBV29-1
abundance: -
CDR3aa: CSVVRGLETQYF
CDR3nt: TGCAGCGTTGTTAGGGGTCTGGAGACCCAGTACTTC

j_gene: TRBJ2-2
d_gene: -
v_gene: TRBV2
abundance: few
CDR3aa: CASSEAGTSGELFF
CDR3nt: TGTGCCAGCAGTGAAGCGGGAACGAGCGGGGAGCTGTTTTTT

j_gene: TRBJ2-7
d_gene: TRBD1
v_gene: TRBV4-1
abundance: many
CDR3aa: CASSWDRGPVEQYF
CDR3nt: TGCGCCAGCAGCTGGGACAGGGGACCCGTCGAGCAGTACTTC